This TCR beta chain was documented in a study of cytomegalovirus exposure and HLA in healthy donors. The CDR3 length is 16 residues. Germline assignment: CDR1 LNHDA and CDR2 SQIVND (reference sequence). Trimming at V came to 3 bases and at J to 0 bases, leaving 4 bases not matched to a gene. The PCR contained 60 Vbeta and 13 Jbeta primers. The table came from immunoSEQ multiplex PCR; TCRdb's copy has only in-frame clones and leaves some out. The sample shows 110,000 or so clones, roughly 72% of them seen only once. The chain links TRBV19 to TRBJ2-1; 8 bases align to TRBD2. The sequence came from a woman aged 45-65 years in good health and CMV-seropositive. Sample: PBMCs. CDR3 nucleotides: TGTGCCAGTAGTATTCACGGGACTAGCTCCTACAATGAGCAGTTCTTC. It specifies CASSIHGTSSYNEQFF.